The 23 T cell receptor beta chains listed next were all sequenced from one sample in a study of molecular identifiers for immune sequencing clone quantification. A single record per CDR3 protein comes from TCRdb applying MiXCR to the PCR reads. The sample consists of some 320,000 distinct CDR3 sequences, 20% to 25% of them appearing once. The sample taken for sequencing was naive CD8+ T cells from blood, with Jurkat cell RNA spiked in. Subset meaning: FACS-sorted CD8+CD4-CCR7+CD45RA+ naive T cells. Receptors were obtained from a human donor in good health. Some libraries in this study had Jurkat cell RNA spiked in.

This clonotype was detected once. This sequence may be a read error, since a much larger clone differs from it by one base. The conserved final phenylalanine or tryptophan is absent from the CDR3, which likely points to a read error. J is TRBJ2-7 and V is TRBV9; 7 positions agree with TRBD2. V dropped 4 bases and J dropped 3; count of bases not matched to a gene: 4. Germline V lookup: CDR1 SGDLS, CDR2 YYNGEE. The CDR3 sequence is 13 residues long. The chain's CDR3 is CASSRAGYYEQYL. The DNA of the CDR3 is TGTGCCAGCAGCCGAGCGGGGTACTACGAGCAGTACCTC.

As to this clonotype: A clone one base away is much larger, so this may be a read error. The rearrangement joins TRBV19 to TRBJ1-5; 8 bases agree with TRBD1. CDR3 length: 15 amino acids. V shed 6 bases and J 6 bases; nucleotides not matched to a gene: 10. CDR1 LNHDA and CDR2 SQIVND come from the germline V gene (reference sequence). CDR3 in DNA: TGTGCCAGTAGCCGGGGGACAGGAGCCAGTCAGCCCCAGCATTTT. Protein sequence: CASSRGTGASQPQHF.

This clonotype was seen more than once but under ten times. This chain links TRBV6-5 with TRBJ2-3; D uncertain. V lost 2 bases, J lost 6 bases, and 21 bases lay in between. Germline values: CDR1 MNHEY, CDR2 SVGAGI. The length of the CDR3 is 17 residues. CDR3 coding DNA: TGTGCCAGCAGTTACCGCCGGCCGACCAGGTCGATTGATACGCAGTATTTT. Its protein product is CASSYRRPTRSIDTQYF.

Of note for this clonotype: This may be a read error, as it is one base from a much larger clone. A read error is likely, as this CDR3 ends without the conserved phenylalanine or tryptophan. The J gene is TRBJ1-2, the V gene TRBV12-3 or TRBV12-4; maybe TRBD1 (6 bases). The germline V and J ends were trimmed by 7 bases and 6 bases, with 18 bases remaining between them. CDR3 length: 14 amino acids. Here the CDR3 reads CASTPGGAVDGYTS. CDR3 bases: TGTGCCAGCACCCCGGGGGGGGCGGTCGATGGCTACACCTCC.

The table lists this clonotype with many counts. The CDR3 DNA is TGCGCCAGCAGCCAAGATGGGGGACAGGGGTCCTACGAGCAGTACTTC. Its translation: CASSQDGGQGSYEQYF. The chain carries TRBV4-3 and TRBJ2-7; 10 bases are a match to TRBD1. The germline V gene encodes CDR1 LGHNA and CDR2 YSLEER. With 0 bases clipped from V and 1 base from J, the junction kept 3 bases outside the gene matches. The CDR3 has 16 amino acids.

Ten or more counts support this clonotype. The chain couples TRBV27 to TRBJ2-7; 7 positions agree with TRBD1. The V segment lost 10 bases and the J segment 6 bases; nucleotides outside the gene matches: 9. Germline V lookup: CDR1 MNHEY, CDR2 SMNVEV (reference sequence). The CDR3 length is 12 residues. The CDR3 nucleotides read TGTGCCACCACTCTCCCAGGGGGCGAGCAGTACTTC. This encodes CATTLPGGEQYF.

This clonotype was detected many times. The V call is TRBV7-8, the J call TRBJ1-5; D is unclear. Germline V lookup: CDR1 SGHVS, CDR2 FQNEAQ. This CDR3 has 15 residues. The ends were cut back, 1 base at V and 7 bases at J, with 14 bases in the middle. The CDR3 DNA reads TGTGCCAGCAGCTTAGGTTTTTCGCGCCGGCAGCCCCAGCATTTT. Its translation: CASSLGFSRRQPQHF.

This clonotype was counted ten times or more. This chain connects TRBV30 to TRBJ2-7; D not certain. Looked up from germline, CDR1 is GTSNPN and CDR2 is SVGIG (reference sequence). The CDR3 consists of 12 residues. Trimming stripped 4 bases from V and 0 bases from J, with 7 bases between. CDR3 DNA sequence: TGTGCCTGGAATATTGACTCCTACGAGCAGTACTTC. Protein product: CAWNIDSYEQYF.

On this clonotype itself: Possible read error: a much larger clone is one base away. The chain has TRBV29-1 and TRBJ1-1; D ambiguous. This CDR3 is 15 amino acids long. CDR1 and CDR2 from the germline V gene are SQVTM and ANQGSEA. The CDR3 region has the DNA TGCAGCGCTACCCAATTCGGCAGCCTGAACAGTGAAGCTTTCTTT. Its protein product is CSATQFGSLNSEAFF.

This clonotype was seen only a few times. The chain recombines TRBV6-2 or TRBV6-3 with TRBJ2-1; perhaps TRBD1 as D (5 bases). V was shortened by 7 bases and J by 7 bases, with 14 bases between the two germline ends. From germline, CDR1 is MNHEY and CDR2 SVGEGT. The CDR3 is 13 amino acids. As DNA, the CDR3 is TGTGCCAGCACCATCTGGACAACGAATGAGCAGTTCTTC. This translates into CASTIWTTNEQFF.

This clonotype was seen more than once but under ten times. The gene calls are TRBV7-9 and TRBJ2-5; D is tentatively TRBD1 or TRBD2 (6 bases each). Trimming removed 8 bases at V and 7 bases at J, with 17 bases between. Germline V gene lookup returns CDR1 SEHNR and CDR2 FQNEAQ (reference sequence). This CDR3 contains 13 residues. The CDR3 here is CASGGQFERTQYF. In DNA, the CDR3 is TGTGCCAGCGGGGGGCAGTTCGAACGGACCCAGTACTTC.

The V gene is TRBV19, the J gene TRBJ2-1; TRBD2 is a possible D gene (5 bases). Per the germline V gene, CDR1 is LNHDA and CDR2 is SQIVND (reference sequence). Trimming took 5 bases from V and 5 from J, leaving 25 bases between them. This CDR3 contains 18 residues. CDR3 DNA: TGTGCCAGTAGTTTGTTGGGCGGGCAAGGCGGAATCAACAATGAGCAGTTCTTC. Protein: CASSLLGGQGGINNEQFF.

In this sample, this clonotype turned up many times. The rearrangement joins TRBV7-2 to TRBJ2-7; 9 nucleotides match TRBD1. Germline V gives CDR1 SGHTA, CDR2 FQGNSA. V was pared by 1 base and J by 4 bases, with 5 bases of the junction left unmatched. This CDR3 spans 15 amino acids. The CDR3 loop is CASSLGGDRAYEQYF. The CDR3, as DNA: TGTGCCAGCAGCTTAGGTGGGGACAGGGCATACGAGCAGTACTTC.

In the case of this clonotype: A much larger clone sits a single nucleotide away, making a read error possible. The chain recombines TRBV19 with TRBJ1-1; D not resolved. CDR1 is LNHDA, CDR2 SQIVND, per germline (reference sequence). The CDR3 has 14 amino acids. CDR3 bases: TGTGCCAGTAATCGGGCCTCGGTATACACTGAAGCTTTATTT. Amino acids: CASNRASVYTEALF. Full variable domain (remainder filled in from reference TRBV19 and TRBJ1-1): DGGITQSPKYLFRKEGQNVTLSCEQNLNHDAMYWYRQDPGQGLRLIYYSQIVNDFQKGDIAEGYSVSREKKESFPLTVTSAQKNPTAFYLCASNRASVYTEALFGQGTRLTVV.

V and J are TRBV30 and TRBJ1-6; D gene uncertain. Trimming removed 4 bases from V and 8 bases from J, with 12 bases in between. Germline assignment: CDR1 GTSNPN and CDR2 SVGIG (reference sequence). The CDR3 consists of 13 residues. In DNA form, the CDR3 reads TGTGCCTGGACCATGACCTGGGATTCACCCCTCCACTTT. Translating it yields CAWTMTWDSPLHF.

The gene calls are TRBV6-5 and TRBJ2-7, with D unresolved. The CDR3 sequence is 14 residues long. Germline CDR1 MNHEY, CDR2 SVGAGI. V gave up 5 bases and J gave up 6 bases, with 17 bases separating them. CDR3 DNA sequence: TGTGCCAGCAGTCCCGATTCACCCGGTCTCGAGCAGTACTTC. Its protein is CASSPDSPGLEQYF.

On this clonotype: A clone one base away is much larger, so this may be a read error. The CDR3 sequence: CASSPGRGLSGNAIYF. CDR3 DNA sequence: TGTGCCAGCAGCCCCGGCAGGGGACTCTCTGGAAACGCCATATATTTT. J is TRBJ1-3 and V is TRBV28; the D gene is possibly TRBD1 (6 bases). This CDR3 comprises 16 residues. From germline, CDR1 is MDHEN and CDR2 SYDVKM. Based on the CDR3 plus reference TRBV28 and TRBJ1-3, the full variable domain is DVKVTQSSRYLVKRTGEKVFLECVQDMDHENMFWYRQDPGLGLRLIYFSYDVKMKEKGDIPEGYSVSREKKERFSLILESASTNQTSMYLCASSPGRGLSGNAIYFGEGSWLTVV.

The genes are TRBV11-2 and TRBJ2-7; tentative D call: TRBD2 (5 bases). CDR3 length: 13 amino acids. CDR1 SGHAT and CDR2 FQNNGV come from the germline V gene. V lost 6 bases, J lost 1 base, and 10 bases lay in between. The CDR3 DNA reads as TGTGCCAGCAGGCCCGGGGTTTCCTACGAGCAGTACTTC. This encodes CASRPGVSYEQYF.

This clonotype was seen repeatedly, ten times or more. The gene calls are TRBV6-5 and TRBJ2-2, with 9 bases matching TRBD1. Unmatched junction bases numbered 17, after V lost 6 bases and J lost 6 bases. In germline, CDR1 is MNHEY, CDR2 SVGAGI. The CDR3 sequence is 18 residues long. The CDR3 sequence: CASRTILGQGIYSGELFF. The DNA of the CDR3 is TGTGCCAGCAGAACGATCCTAGGACAGGGGATTTACTCCGGGGAGCTGTTTTTT.

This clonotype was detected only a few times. The CDR3 loop is CASSFASSYEQYF. The CDR3 DNA reads TGTGCCAGCAGTTTTGCGAGCTCCTACGAGCAGTACTTC. V gene TRBV27 combines with J gene TRBJ2-7; D remains ambiguous. The CDR3 covers 13 residues. Trimming pared 3 bases from V and 0 bases from J, leaving 6 bases between. Germline loops: CDR1 MNHEY, CDR2 SMNVEV (reference sequence).

CDR3 in DNA: TGTGCCAGCTCATCCCCCGGGGGCGAACCCTACGAGCAGTACTTC. It is translated as CASSSPGGEPYEQYF. J is TRBJ2-7 and V is TRBV18; D could derive from TRBD1 or TRBD2 (6 bases each). The CDR3 extends over 15 amino acids. Germline V CDR1 and CDR2: KGHSH, LQKENI. Trimming removed 5 bases from V and 2 bases from J, with 16 bases in between.

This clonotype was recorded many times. Written as DNA, the CDR3 is TGTGCCAGCAGCTCCAAGTCGGGGTTTCTTATATACAATGAGCAGTTCTTC. Translating it yields CASSSKSGFLIYNEQFF. The V call is TRBV5-6, the J call TRBJ2-1; possible D gene TRBD2, 5 bases. The ends were cut back, 3 bases at V and 4 bases at J, with 20 bases in the middle. This CDR3 contains 17 residues. Per germline, CDR1 SGHDT and CDR2 YYEEEE.

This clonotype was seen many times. In nucleotides, the CDR3 is TGTGCCAGCAGTTTACAAGATGGGGGAAAAAGCACAGATACGCAGTATTTT. Translation: CASSLQDGGKSTDTQYF. The rearrangement links TRBV12-3 or TRBV12-4 to TRBJ2-3; D might be TRBD1 or TRBD2, each matching 5 bases. V dropped 2 bases and J dropped 0 bases, with 15 bases sitting between them. CDR3 length: 17 amino acids.